Listed here are 2 T cell receptor beta chains from one sample, sequenced in a study of CD8 T cells in ankylosing spondylitis. TCRdb re-called the 5' RACE reads with MiXCR, one entry per CDR3 protein. The sample lists almost 250,000 distinct CDR3 sequences, under 35% occurring once. Specimen: blood, either unsorted or a sorted T cell fraction (not recorded which). These receptors were obtained from a male donor with ankylosing spondylitis or in good health (not recorded which).

This clonotype was counted only a few times. The chain has TRBV20-1 and TRBJ2-2; 9 nucleotides align to TRBD1. The CDR3 is 17 amino acids. J gave up 1 base and V 0 bases, and 6 bases lay outside the gene matches. The germline CDR1 and CDR2 sequences are DFQATT and SNEGSKA (reference sequence). The CDR3 nucleotides read TGCAGTGCTAGAGATTTGGGACAGGGAATGAACACCGGGGAGCTGTTTTTT. Translating it yields CSARDLGQGMNTGELFF.

The chain couples TRBV5-6 to TRBJ2-3, with TRBD2 identical over 9 bases. Unmatched junction bases numbered 4, after V lost 0 bases and J lost 2 bases. The length of the CDR3 is 16 residues. Germline-derived CDR1 and CDR2 are SGHDT and YYEEEE. The CDR3 spells CASSLVLAGATDTQYF. The CDR3 region has the DNA TGTGCCAGCAGCTTGGTTTTAGCGGGGGCCACAGATACGCAGTATTTT.